Listed here are 10 T cell receptor beta chains from one sample, sequenced in a study of cytomegalovirus exposure and HLA in healthy donors. Libraries were prepared by immunoSEQ multiplex PCR; TCRdb keeps only in-frame clonotypes and omits some of them. The table records approximately 210,000 clones, around 88% of them present only once. The specimen was PBMCs. These receptors came from a woman younger than 35 in good health and CMV-seronegative.

The chain employs TRBV28 and TRBJ2-7, with D perhaps TRBD1 (6 bases). V lost 3 bases, J lost 3 bases, and 9 bases lay in between. Germline CDR1 and CDR2: MDHEN and SYDVKM. This CDR3 spans 13 amino acids. CDR3 sequence (DNA): TGTGCCAGCAGTTTTGAGGGGGACTACGAGCAGTACTTC. It specifies CASSFEGDYEQYF.

The chain combines TRBV6-1 with TRBJ2-2; 12 bases match TRBD2. The germline CDR1 and CDR2 sequences are MNHNS and SASEGT. J lost 0 bases, V lost 4 bases, and 0 bases had no gene match. The CDR3 is 16 residues long. CDR3 nucleotides: TGTGCCAGCAGTGGACTAGCGGGAGCGAACACCGGGGAGCTGTTTTTT. Encoded protein: CASSGLAGANTGELFF.

The genes are TRBV10-2 and TRBJ2-5; 7 nucleotides align to TRBD2. The CDR3 has 12 amino acids. V lost 5 bases to trimming and J lost 5 bases; unmatched junction nucleotides: 2. From germline, CDR1 is WSHSY and CDR2 SAAADI. The CDR3 loop is CASSMTSETQYF. The CDR3 DNA is TGCGCCAGCAGTATGACTAGCGAGACCCAGTACTTC.

The chain joins TRBV7-2 to TRBJ2-3, with 7 bases that match TRBD2. Germline V lookup: CDR1 SGHTA, CDR2 FQGNSA. This CDR3 has 14 amino acids. V was clipped by 3 bases and J by 4 bases; unmatched bases: 4. This CDR3 is CASSFTGGADTQYF. In nucleotides, the CDR3 is TGTGCCAGCAGCTTTACGGGAGGCGCAGATACGCAGTATTTT. The full variable domain, in which reference TRBV7-2 and TRBJ2-3 provide the parts outside the CDR3, is GAGVSQSPSNKVTEKGKDVELRCDPISGHTALYWYRQSLGQGLEFLIYFQGNSAPDKSGLPSDRFSAERTGGSVSTLTIQRTQQEDSAVYLCASSFTGGADTQYFGPGTRLTVL.

This chain connects TRBV5-6 to TRBJ2-7; TRBD1 matches 9 bases. Germline lookup yields CDR1 SGHDT and CDR2 YYEEEE. With V trimmed by 4 bases and J by 3 bases, 5 bases remained unmatched. This CDR3 is 14 amino acids long. CDR3 in DNA: TGTGCCAGCAGCCCGGGACAGGGTCACTACGAGCAGTACTTC. Translating gives CASSPGQGHYEQYF.

This clone was counted a single time. The V and J genes are TRBV5-6 and TRBJ2-7; 8 bases align to TRBD1. In germline, CDR1 is SGHDT, CDR2 YYEEEE. After removal of 2 bases from V and 0 bases from J, the junction contained 4 bases not matched to a gene. The CDR3 contains 15 residues. CDR3 in amino acids: CASSFWTGSSYEQYF. For the CDR3, the DNA is TGTGCCAGCAGCTTTTGGACAGGGAGCTCCTACGAGCAGTACTTC.

As for this clone: Different DNA sequences within this sample yield the same CDR3. The chain couples TRBV28 to TRBJ2-7; 11 nucleotides match TRBD2. In germline, CDR1 is MDHEN, CDR2 SYDVKM. With V trimmed by 5 bases and J by 0 bases, 0 bases remained unmatched. This CDR3 spans 14 amino acids. The CDR3 nucleotides are TGTGCCAGCAGTGGGACTAGCGGCTCCTACGAGCAGTACTTC. This codes for CASSGTSGSYEQYF.

V gene TRBV15 combines with J gene TRBJ1-4, with D possibly TRBD1 on 5 matching bases. The germline CDR1 and CDR2 sequences are LNHNV and YYDKDF (reference sequence). Trimming cost V 0 bases and J 0 bases, with 5 bases left between them. The CDR3 contains 15 residues. CDR3 coding DNA: TGTGCCACCAGCAGAGACAGGGCAACTAATGAAAAACTGTTTTTT. Translated, it gives CATSRDRATNEKLFF.

This chain connects TRBV2 to TRBJ2-1; 9 bases agree with TRBD1. V lost 3 bases, J lost 5 bases, and 5 bases stayed unmatched. CDR1 and CDR2 (germline): SNHLY, FYNNEI. The CDR3 has 15 residues. The CDR3 region is CASSDLDRGNNEQFF. CDR3 in DNA: TGTGCCAGCAGTGACCTGGACAGGGGAAACAATGAGCAGTTCTTC.

V usage is TRBV11-1 and J usage is TRBJ2-7; 9 bases agree with TRBD1. Germline lookup yields CDR1 SGHAT and CDR2 FQDESV (reference sequence). The V and J ends lost 4 bases and 0 bases, in that order; junction bases with no gene match: 10. The CDR3 runs to 17 residues. Here the CDR3 DNA reads TGTGCCAGCAGCTCCTCCGGGACAGGGAGGAGCTCCTACGAGCAGTACTTC. The encoded protein is CASSSSGTGRSSYEQYF.